This entry describes one TCR beta chain. All donors were healthy Finnish infants who were undergoing corrective surgery to treat congenital heart defects. Only four of the eight donors provided a 0.5-1 mL blood sample. V was trimmed by 4 bases and J by 6 bases, leaving 10 bases between them. This CDR3 spans 13 amino acids. CDR1 is SGDLS, CDR2 YYNGEE, per germline. This sample stems from a study of human thymus T cells. The method was immunoSEQ multiplex PCR; TCRdb's version includes in-frame clones alone and lacks a portion of them. The sample has about 50,000 clones, 85% to 95% seen once. V usage is TRBV9 and J usage is TRBJ1-4, with D perhaps matching TRBD1 (5 bases). Sequencing was performed on blood. The receptor was derived from a girl under three years old with a congenital heart defect but otherwise immunologically healthy. The CDR3 region has the DNA TGTGCCAGCAGCCCCCAAGGGGATGAAAAACTGTTTTTT. As protein: CASSPQGDEKLFF. Variable domain in full (rest from reference TRBV9 and TRBJ1-4): DSGVTQTPKHLITATGQRVTLRCSPRSGDLSVYWYQQSLDQGLQFLIQYYNGEERAKGNILERFSAQQFPDLHSELNLSSLELGDSALYFCASSPQGDEKLFFGSGTQLSVL.